The 21 T cell receptor beta chains given below trace back to one sample, sequenced in a study of radiotherapy plus CTLA-4 blockade in lung cancer. Clones were read by immunoSEQ multiplex PCR, and TCRdb kept only the in-frame ones, dropping some. The data hold some 110,000 clones, with 78% observed a single time. The sample in question was peripheral blood, obtained from a patient treated with radiotherapy plus ipilimumab. These receptors all stem from a human donor with non-small cell lung cancer who had a partial response to radiotherapy plus ipilimumab.

This clone was counted only a few times. The V and J genes are TRBV4-2 and TRBJ2-7; TRBD1 agrees at 11 bases. Germline assignment: CDR1 LGHNA and CDR2 YNFKEQ. V lost 4 bases, J lost 2 bases, and 4 bases stayed unmatched. The length of the CDR3 is 15 residues. The CDR3 DNA reads TGTGCCAGCAGCCCGGGACAGGGGGAGGCCTACGAGCAGTACTTC. Amino acid sequence: CASSPGQGEAYEQYF.

CDR3 nucleotides: TGCGCCAGCAGCCTAGGGACAGGGCTAATCTTGGGGAACACTGAAGCTTTCTTT. Its translation is CASSLGTGLILGNTEAFF. This sequence joins TRBV5-1 and TRBJ1-1, with 9 bases that match TRBD1. CDR3 length: 18 amino acids. V shed 4 bases, J shed 1 base, and the junction held 14 bases outside the gene matches. CDR1 and CDR2 from the germline V gene are SGHRS and YFSETQ.

This clone was observed a few times. This chain uses TRBV2 with TRBJ2-1, with D unresolved. Deletions cut 5 bases from V and 3 bases from J, with 8 bases between. Germline V lookup: CDR1 SNHLY, CDR2 FYNNEI. CDR3 length equals 13 residues. The CDR3: CASSSPRYNEQFF. The CDR3 nucleotides read TGTGCCAGCAGTTCCCCCCGCTACAATGAGCAGTTCTTC.

This clone occurred a few times. The chain has TRBV28 and TRBJ1-3; D might be TRBD1 (6 bases). This CDR3 contains 16 residues. Trimming took 5 bases from V and 2 from J, leaving 16 bases between them. Germline-derived CDR1 and CDR2 are MDHEN and SYDVKM. The CDR3 reads CASSPTGQRPGNTIYF. The DNA for the CDR3 is TGTGCCAGCAGTCCAACTGGACAGCGACCTGGAAACACCATATATTTT.

The table lists this clone with a few counts. This rearrangement joins TRBV16 to TRBJ2-1; 7 bases are shared with TRBD2. V was clipped by 4 bases and J by 8 bases; unmatched bases: 8. The CDR3 runs 14 residues. Germline CDR1 reads KGHSY; CDR2 reads FQNENV. CDR3 in amino acids: CASSLTSPIYEQFF. CDR3 bases: TGTGCCAGCAGCCTGACTAGCCCTATCTATGAGCAGTTCTTC.

The gene calls are TRBV7-3 and TRBJ2-2, with TRBD2 identical over 9 bases. CDR1 SGHTA and CDR2 FQGTGA come from the germline V gene. The V segment lost 3 bases and the J segment 4 bases; nucleotides outside the gene matches: 6. The CDR3 is 16 amino acids. The CDR3 spells CASSFPWREGTGELFF. The DNA of the CDR3 is TGTGCCAGCAGCTTCCCGTGGCGGGAGGGCACCGGGGAGCTGTTTTTT.

This chain joins TRBV4-1 and TRBJ1-2; possibly TRBD1 for D (6 bases). The CDR3 loop spans 17 amino acids. Germline CDR1 is MGHRA and CDR2 is YSYEKL. The V gene lost 0 bases and the J gene lost 2 bases, with 16 bases spanning the gap. The CDR3, as DNA: TGCGCCAGCAGCCAAGATCTTGGGGCAGGGGCGAACTATGGCTACACCTTC. It yields the protein CASSQDLGAGANYGYTF.

There are a few counts of this clone. The J gene is TRBJ1-4, the V gene TRBV28; D possibly corresponds to TRBD1 (6 bases). Per the germline V gene, CDR1 is MDHEN and CDR2 is SYDVKM. The germline V and J ends were trimmed by 9 bases and 8 bases, with 13 bases remaining between them. CDR3 length: 12 residues. DNA of the CDR3: TGTGCCAGTCTACAGGGTCGCGAAAAACTGTTTTTT. It yields the protein CASLQGREKLFF. Based on the CDR3 plus reference TRBV28 and TRBJ1-4, the full variable domain is DVKVTQSSRYLVKRTGEKVFLECVQDMDHENMFWYRQDPGLGLRLIYFSYDVKMKEKGDIPEGYSVSREKKERFSLILESASTNQTSMYLCASLQGREKLFFGSGTQLSVL.

J is TRBJ2-7 and V is TRBV6-5, with 7 bases that match TRBD1. The length of the CDR3 is 15 residues. The trim removed 8 bases at V and 4 bases at J, leaving 14 bases unmatched. In germline, CDR1 is MNHEY, CDR2 SVGAGI. DNA for the CDR3: TGTGCCAGCTCTTCCACAGGGGAGAGGCCTTACGAGCAGTACTTC. Amino acids: CASSSTGERPYEQYF.

This clone was seen a handful of times. This specimen includes other DNA sequences encoding the same CDR3. The chain links TRBV27 to TRBJ1-5; tentatively, D is TRBD1 (6 bases). The CDR3 extends over 14 amino acids. The germline CDR1 and CDR2 sequences are MNHEY and SMNVEV (reference sequence). Trimming cost V 3 bases and J 4 bases, with 10 bases left between them. The CDR3 DNA reads as TGTGCCAGCAGTTTTAGCCAGGGGAATCAGCCCCAGCATTTT. Its translation is CASSFSQGNQPQHF.

This clone appeared a single time. This chain links TRBV4-1 with TRBJ2-2; D remains unclear. This CDR3 has 15 amino acids. Germline values: CDR1 MGHRA, CDR2 YSYEKL. The V and J ends lost 0 bases and 1 base respectively, with 6 bases between them. Here the CDR3 reads CASSQDSGNTGELFF. DNA of the CDR3: TGCGCCAGCAGCCAAGACTCCGGGAACACCGGGGAGCTGTTTTTT.

This clone was seen a handful of times. The chain is built from TRBV19 and TRBJ2-1, with TRBD1 matching over 8 bases. The J segment lost 0 bases and the V segment lost 5 bases, leaving 3 bases of the junction unmatched. Per the germline V gene, CDR1 is LNHDA and CDR2 is SQIVND (reference sequence). The CDR3 spans 15 residues. This CDR3 is CASSPGQGSYNEQFF. In DNA form, the CDR3 reads TGTGCCAGTAGTCCCGGACAGGGCTCCTACAATGAGCAGTTCTTC.

This rearrangement joins TRBV6-5 to TRBJ1-2; 9 bases map to TRBD1. The junction had 5 bases not matched to a gene; V was cut back by 6 bases and J by 0 bases. Germline V lookup: CDR1 MNHEY, CDR2 SVGAGI. CDR3 length: 15 residues. In nucleotides, the CDR3 is TGTGCCAGCAGCCGGGACAGGGCCGCTAACTATGGCTACACCTTC. This translates into CASSRDRAANYGYTF.

The V gene is TRBV7-8, the J gene TRBJ2-1; TRBD2 matches at 10 bases. V shed 1 base, J shed 8 bases, and the junction held 5 bases outside the gene matches. The V gene's germline CDR1 is SGHVS and CDR2 FQNEAQ. This CDR3 has 15 residues. This chain's CDR3 is CASSLGASGSDEQFF. CDR3 DNA sequence: TGTGCCAGCAGCTTAGGGGCTAGCGGGAGCGATGAGCAGTTCTTC.

Remarks on this clone: The conserved phenylalanine or tryptophan normally closing the CDR3 is absent here, so this likely arose from a read error. No DNA is shown, since the ends of the CDR3 on it are uncertain; the CDR3 is the one TCRdb lists. The CDR3 loop is CSASFGTGSYL. V is TRBV20-1 and J is TRBJ2-7; the DNA was not used to check the table's D call, TRBD1. Counting both end residues, the CDR3 totals 11 amino acids. From germline, CDR1 is DFQATT and CDR2 SNEGSKA (reference sequence).

Here the CDR3 reads CASSLDAREVASAFF. The CDR3 DNA reads as TGCGCCAGCAGCTTGGATGCCAGGGAGGTAGCCAGTGCTTTCTTT. This sequence joins TRBV5-1 and TRBJ1-1, with D tentatively TRBD1 (5 bases). Germline CDR1 and CDR2: SGHRS and YFSETQ. The CDR3 has 15 amino acids. V gave up 0 bases and J gave up 11 bases, with 20 bases separating them.

The chain is built from TRBV7-2 and TRBJ2-5, with D unresolved. Germline loops: CDR1 SGHTA, CDR2 FQGNSA. CDR3 length equals 11 residues. V lost 7 bases to trimming and J lost 5 bases, with 8 bases between them. CDR3 sequence reads: CASTERETQYF. The CDR3 coding sequence is TGTGCCAGCACCGAACGGGAGACCCAGTACTTC.

The CDR3 DNA reads as TGTGCCAGCAGCCCTGGGTGGAGCTATGGCTACACCTTC. This encodes CASSPGWSYGYTF. The J gene is TRBJ1-2, the V gene TRBV5-6; D not certain. The V end was cut by 4 bases, the J end by 4 bases, with 11 bases between. Germline CDR1 is SGHDT and CDR2 is YYEEEE. The CDR3 is 13 residues long.

The rearrangement links TRBV19 to TRBJ2-7, with TRBD1 matching 8 bases. CDR3 size: 13 residues. The ends lost 3 bases at V and 5 bases at J; junction bases unmatched: 3. Germline V CDR1 and CDR2: LNHDA, SQIVND (reference sequence). For the CDR3, the DNA is TGTGCCAGTAGTATCAAACAGGGGGACGAGCAGTACTTC. Protein: CASSIKQGDEQYF. Combining the CDR3 with reference TRBV19 and TRBJ2-7 gives the whole variable domain DGGITQSPKYLFRKEGQNVTLSCEQNLNHDAMYWYRQDPGQGLRLIYYSQIVNDFQKGDIAEGYSVSREKKESFPLTVTSAQKNPTAFYLCASSIKQGDEQYFGPGTRLTVT.

The chain is built from TRBV2 and TRBJ2-3, with a tentative D call TRBD2 (6 bases). CDR1 is SNHLY and CDR2 is FYNNEI in the germline V gene. V was trimmed by 6 bases and J by 2 bases, leaving 12 bases between them. The CDR3 spans 14 residues. CDR3 DNA sequence: TGTGCCAGCAGGGGGGGAGTGGTCACAGATACGCAGTATTTT. Its translation is CASRGGVVTDTQYF.

The J gene is TRBJ2-5, the V gene TRBV11-2, with TRBD1 as a possible D gene (5 bases). With 4 bases removed from V and 5 bases from J, the gap between germline ends came to 17 bases. The CDR3 extends over 15 amino acids. Germline CDR1 reads SGHAT; CDR2 reads FQNNGV. The CDR3 DNA reads TGTGCCAGCAGCTCGGCAGGGTGGGGTAGGGAGACCCAGTACTTC. Residues: CASSSAGWGRETQYF.